A single sample is the source of the 6 T cell receptor beta chains below, sequenced in a study of CD4 T cells in relation to SARS-CoV-2 and coronaviruses. Their recognized antigens are unknown. Some clones are missing from TCRdb's copy, which holds only in-frame ones; the method was immunoSEQ multiplex PCR. The sample has 20,000 to 30,000 clones; roughly 80% are singletons. CD4+ T cells from unexposed donors were obtained before the COVID-19 pandemic (2011-2018). Isolation of CD4+ T cells took place after less than twelve days in culture. Sequenced input: CD4+ T cells from PBMCs, cultured in vitro. The receptors stem from a human donor in good health.

This rearrangement joins TRBV4-3 to TRBJ2-7; 10 bases match TRBD2. CDR1 is LGHNA, CDR2 YSLEER, per germline. V lost 1 base, J lost 3 bases, and 6 bases stayed unmatched. This CDR3 is 16 amino acids long. The CDR3 sequence is CASSQGYSGRDYEQYF. CDR3 nucleotide sequence: TGCGCCAGCAGCCAAGGATACAGCGGGAGGGACTACGAGCAGTACTTC.

V and J are TRBV29-1 and TRBJ1-1; D not resolved. Trimming removed 5 bases from V and 8 bases from J, with 9 bases in between. CDR1 and CDR2 from the germline V gene are SQVTM and ANQGSEA. The CDR3 runs 10 residues. The CDR3 reads CSVRWEEAFF. The CDR3 DNA reads as TGCAGCGTTAGATGGGAAGAAGCTTTCTTT.

The rearrangement joins TRBV9 to TRBJ1-1; D may be TRBD1 (5 bases). The CDR3 sequence is 14 residues long. The germline V gene has CDR1 SGDLS and CDR2 YYNGEE. The V end lost 5 bases, the J end lost 0 bases, and 11 bases lay between the germline ends. CDR3 nucleotides: TGTGCCAGCAGGGACGGGACGATGAACACTGAAGCTTTCTTT. Translating gives CASRDGTMNTEAFF.

This sequence joins TRBV13 and TRBJ2-7; weak D call: TRBD2 (5 bases). The length of the CDR3 is 13 residues. Trimming shortened V by 2 bases and J by 3 bases, and 8 bases separated the two germline ends. From germline, CDR1 is PRHDT and CDR2 FYEKMQ (reference sequence). The CDR3 spells CASSLNRGYEQYF. As DNA, the CDR3 is TGTGCCAGCAGCTTAAATCGGGGCTACGAGCAGTACTTC.

The chain employs TRBV11-2 and TRBJ2-3, with D possibly being TRBD1 (6 bases). Per the germline V gene, CDR1 is SGHAT and CDR2 is FQNNGV. The CDR3 contains 14 residues. V lost 6 bases, J lost 3 bases, and 13 bases lay in between. DNA for the CDR3: TGTGCCAGCAGGGGGGCAGGGTGGACAGATACGCAGTATTTT. Translated, it gives CASRGAGWTDTQYF.

The CDR3, as DNA: TGCGCCAGCAGCCAAGACCCCCGCTTCAAGGATGAGACCCAGTACTTC. This codes for CASSQDPRFKDETQYF. The rearrangement uses TRBV4-1 and TRBJ2-5; D gene ambiguous. Trimming took 0 bases from V and 5 from J, leaving 16 bases between them. The CDR3 consists of 16 residues. The germline V gene encodes CDR1 MGHRA and CDR2 YSYEKL.